A selection of T cell receptor beta chains follows, all from one sample in a study of blood T cell repertoires in COVID-19. Libraries were prepared by immunoSEQ multiplex PCR; TCRdb keeps only in-frame clonotypes and omits some of them. The table has 200,000 to 250,000 clones, 80% to 90% seen once. Material: PBMCs or T cells enriched from blood (not recorded which). These receptors were obtained from a man between 45 and 60 years old who had been exposed to COVID-19. Both conserved end residues are part of each CDR3. A D gene is named only where the DNA matches it firmly. A row's size may be missing; if present it is once, few, many or a size class.

j_call: TRBJ2-5
clone_size: NA
v_call: TRBV7-9
d_call: NA
cdr3_nt: TGTGCCAGCAGTCCACAGACGTACCAAGAGACCCAGTACTTC
cdr3_aa: CASSPQTYQETQYF

j_call: TRBJ1-2
clone_size: NA
v_call: TRBV14
d_call: NA
cdr3_nt: TGTGCCAGCAGCCAAGGTTCAGGGTTCGATGGCTACACCTTC
cdr3_aa: CASSQGSGFDGYTF

j_call: TRBJ2-5
clone_size: NA
v_call: TRBV11-2
d_call: NA
cdr3_nt: TGTGCCAGCAGCTTCGGACGCGGGCAAGAGACCCAGTACTTC
cdr3_aa: CASSFGRGQETQYF

j_call: TRBJ1-2
clone_size: NA
v_call: TRBV10-3
d_call: TRBD1
cdr3_nt: TGTGCCATCAGTGTCCCAGGGGGTGTAAACTATGGCTACACCTTC
cdr3_aa: CAISVPGGVNYGYTF

j_call: TRBJ2-2
clone_size: NA
v_call: TRBV5-5
d_call: TRBD2
cdr3_nt: TGTGCCAGCAGCAACCGTCTACTAGCGGGAGCGGCCACCGGGGAGCTGTTTTTT
cdr3_aa: CASSNRLLAGAATGELFF

j_call: TRBJ2-3
clone_size: NA
v_call: TRBV6-4
d_call: NA
cdr3_nt: TGTGCCAGCAGCCCCAGGCGGGACCTCAGGGGCACAGATACGCAGTATTTT
cdr3_aa: CASSPRRDLRGTDTQYF

j_call: TRBJ2-1
clone_size: NA
v_call: TRBV15
d_call: TRBD1
cdr3_nt: TGTGCCACCAGCAGAGATCCAGGGGGCAATGAGCAGTTCTTC
cdr3_aa: CATSRDPGGNEQFF

j_call: TRBJ2-5
clone_size: NA
v_call: TRBV3-1/TRBV3-2
d_call: TRBD2
cdr3_nt: TGTGCCAGCAGCCAGGGCGGGAGGCTGGTAGGGGAGACCCAGTACTTC
cdr3_aa: CASSQGGRLVGETQYF

j_call: TRBJ2-2
clone_size: few
v_call: TRBV4-2
d_call: TRBD2
cdr3_nt: TGTGCCAGCAGCTCGACTAGCGGGGTAGCCGGGGAGCTGTTTTTT
cdr3_aa: CASSSTSGVAGELFF

j_call: TRBJ2-7
clone_size: NA
v_call: TRBV15
d_call: NA
cdr3_nt: TGTGCCACCAGCAGAGTACGGTTGCCCTCCTACGAGCAGTACTTC
cdr3_aa: CATSRVRLPSYEQYF

j_call: TRBJ2-1
clone_size: NA
v_call: TRBV2
d_call: TRBD2
cdr3_nt: TGTGCCACTAGCGGGGGTAACTCCTACAATGAGCAGTTCTTC
cdr3_aa: CATSGGNSYNEQFF

j_call: TRBJ1-6
clone_size: NA
v_call: TRBV18
d_call: NA
cdr3_nt: TGTGCCAGCTCACCAGAGGGAGGAAATTCACCCCTCCACTTT
cdr3_aa: CASSPEGGNSPLHF

j_call: TRBJ2-5
clone_size: NA
v_call: TRBV18
d_call: TRBD2
cdr3_nt: TGTGCCAGCTCACCAGGAACTAGCGGGAGCGGGCAAGAGACCCAGTACTTC
cdr3_aa: CASSPGTSGSGQETQYF